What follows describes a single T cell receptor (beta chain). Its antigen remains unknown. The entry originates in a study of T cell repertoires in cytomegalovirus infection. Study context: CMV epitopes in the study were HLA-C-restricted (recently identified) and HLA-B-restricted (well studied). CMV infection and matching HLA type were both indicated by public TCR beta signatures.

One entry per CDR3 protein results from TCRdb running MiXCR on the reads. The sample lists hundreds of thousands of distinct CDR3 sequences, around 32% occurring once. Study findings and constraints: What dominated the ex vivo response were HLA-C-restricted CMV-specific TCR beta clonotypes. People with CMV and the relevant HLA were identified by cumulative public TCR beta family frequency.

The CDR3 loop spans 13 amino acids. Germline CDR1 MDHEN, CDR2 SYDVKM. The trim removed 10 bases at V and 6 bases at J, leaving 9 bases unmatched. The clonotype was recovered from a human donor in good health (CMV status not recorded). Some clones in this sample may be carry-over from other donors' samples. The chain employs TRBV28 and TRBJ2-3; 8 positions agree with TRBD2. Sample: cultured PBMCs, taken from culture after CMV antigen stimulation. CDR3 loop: CATGGAITDTQYF. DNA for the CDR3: TGTGCCACCGGGGGGGCCATTACGGATACGCAGTATTTT. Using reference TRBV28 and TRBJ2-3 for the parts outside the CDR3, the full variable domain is DVKVTQSSRYLVKRTGEKVFLECVQDMDHENMFWYRQDPGLGLRLIYFSYDVKMKEKGDIPEGYSVSREKKERFSLILESASTNQTSMYLCATGGAITDTQYFGPGTRLTVL.